This TCR beta chain was captured in a study of T cells in Graves' hyperthyroidism and ophthalmopathy. Study results and limitations: Most expanded thyroid clonotypes above 0.001 recurred in blood. Classification by a 13 V-J model distinguished ophthalmopathy from stable hyperthyroidism. The model forecast ophthalmopathy, anticipating it by a median approximately 6.1 months before onset.

Germline values: CDR1 LNHDA, CDR2 SQIVND (reference sequence). V dropped 4 bases and J dropped 0; count of bases not matched to a gene: 7. The CDR3 is 16 amino acids. Regarding this clonotype: Its antigen is not known.

RNA transcripts served as the template for amplifying TCR beta CDR3 regions. The HTBI primer set was used in a first-round RT-PCR of the TCR CDR3. TCRdb re-analysed the multiplex PCR reads in MiXCR, keeping a single row per CDR3 protein. The data hold 350,000 to 400,000 distinct CDR3 sequences, with approximately 19% observed a single time. The source material was blood. The V and J genes are TRBV19 and TRBJ1-1; 8 nucleotides line up with TRBD1. The receptor comes from a woman aged 18-35 years with Graves' hyperthyroidism. The CDR3, as DNA: TGTGCCAGTAGTAGAGGGACAGGTATCATGAACACTGAAGCTTTCTTT. Translating it yields CASSRGTGIMNTEAFF. The variable domain in full, completed from reference TRBV19 and TRBJ1-1, reads DGGITQSPKYLFRKEGQNVTLSCEQNLNHDAMYWYRQDPGQGLRLIYYSQIVNDFQKGDIAEGYSVSREKKESFPLTVTSAQKNPTAFYLCASSRGTGIMNTEAFFGQGTRLTVV.